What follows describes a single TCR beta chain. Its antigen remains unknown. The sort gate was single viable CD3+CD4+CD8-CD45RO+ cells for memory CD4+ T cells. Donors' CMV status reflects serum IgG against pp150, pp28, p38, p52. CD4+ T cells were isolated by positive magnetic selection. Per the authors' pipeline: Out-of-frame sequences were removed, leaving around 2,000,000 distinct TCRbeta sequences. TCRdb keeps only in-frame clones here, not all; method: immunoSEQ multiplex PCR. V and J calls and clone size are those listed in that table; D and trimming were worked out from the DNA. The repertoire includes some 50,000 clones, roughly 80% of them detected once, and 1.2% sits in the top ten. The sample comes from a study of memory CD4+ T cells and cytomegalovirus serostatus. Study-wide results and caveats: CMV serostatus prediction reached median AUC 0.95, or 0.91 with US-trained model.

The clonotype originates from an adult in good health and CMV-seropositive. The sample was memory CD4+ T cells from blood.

In nucleotides, the CDR3 is TGCGCCAGCAGGTCCCGGTCAGGGCCCGAGGGAGATACGCAGTATTTT. Translation gives CASRSRSGPEGDTQYF. The chain is built from TRBV5-1 and TRBJ2-3; the D gene could be TRBD1 or TRBD2 (5 bases each). V lost 5 bases and J 5 bases, leaving 21 bases between the germline ends. Germline-derived CDR1 and CDR2 are SGHRS and YFSETQ. This CDR3 has 16 residues.